This TCR beta chain was observed in a study of neurological immune-mediated disorders. Trimming pared 2 bases from V and 3 bases from J, leaving 12 bases between. Germline assignment: CDR1 DFQATT and CDR2 SNEGSKA (reference sequence). The CDR3 contains 14 residues. TCRdb reprocessed the 5' RACE reads via MiXCR and lists one record per CDR3 protein. The profile shows 60,000 or so distinct CDR3 sequences, under 3.5% of them singletons. This clonotype was observed at least ten times. Sample: PBMCs. The receptor comes from a woman in her sixties with multiple sclerosis. The genes are TRBV20-1 and TRBJ2-3; a weak D match, TRBD1 (6 bases). The CDR3 loop reads CSARRRGMTDTQYF. CDR3 coding DNA: TGCAGTGCTAGACGCAGGGGTATGACAGATACGCAGTATTTT.